Given below is one T cell receptor beta chain in context. The clone's antigen remains unknown. Base-call qualities are not available, and no considerably larger clone is one nucleotide away. The CDR3 regions of human TCRbeta chains were analyzed by immunosequencing. On the authors' methods: Repertoire TCRs were matched against a reference library of SARS-CoV-2-specific TCRs generated with the MIRA antigen-specificity platform. Breadth was defined as the fraction of unique TCRs that were SARS-CoV-2-associated. Depth was defined as the fraction of total T cells that were SARS-CoV-2-associated. Using the MIRA data, every spike-specific TCR was mapped to the spike region that the TCR reacted to and assigned to either a CD4 or a CD8 class. Log10-transformed breadth and depth values were compared by one-way ANOVA with Sidak's multiple comparisons tests. Held by TCRdb, this immuneACCESS table contains in-frame sequences only and omits some clones. Under half of the omission traces to an unresolved V gene where checked; the cause of the rest is unknown. Clone size and the V and J calls come from that table; the DNA yielded D and trimming. The sample table lists roughly 110,000 clones, around nine tenths of them with a count of one. The ten largest clones capture 22% of the sample.

This entry belongs to a study of T cell responses to AZD1222 COVID-19 vaccine (dated by TCRdb to the early 2020s). Regarding the complete study: AZD1222 recipients with second doses at about 4 weeks or about 12 weeks were pooled, because spike-specific TCR depth and breadth did not differ between schedules. TCR sequencing was performed for roughly 250 trial participants, of whom 200 to 210 were given two doses of AZD1222 and 26 were given two doses of MenACWY control vaccine. Trial participants were enrolled by age into subgroups of 18-55, 56-69 and 70-plus years, and about 150, 27 and 61 TCR-sequenced participants, respectively, were included in these subgroups.

Read against the paper, the sample's time point label means: baseline before first vaccination. Samples from vaccinated people were obtained from the UK trials COV001 and COV002, which included a single-blind randomized controlled phase 2/3 trial of AZD1222 (ChAdOx1 nCoV-19) in healthy adults. Trial participant PBMC samples were collected at day 0 and day 28 after the second dose for TCRbeta chain sequencing. Overall study outcomes, separate from this receptor: In the small 56-69-year group, the increase in depth fell short of significance, most likely because of low power. Vaccine-associated CD4 TCRs spanned the whole spike protein, with dominant responses in regions 160-218 and 743-854. Participants were mostly white British, with more females than males. The authors suggested clonal diversity may have been underestimated. Because no samples from the day 14 peak response were available, repertoires could be characterized only after the peak T cell response. After two AZD1222 doses, spike-specific TCR breadth and depth were significantly higher than at day 0 and than in MenACWY recipients. Reportedly, close to half of the unique spike-specific TCRs recognized epitopes lying outside the regions that are mutated in the B.1.351 and B.1.1.7 variants. Conclusions about previously exposed vaccinees were limited because only a handful of AZD1222 recipients were SARS-CoV-2 seropositive at baseline.

V has 0 bases trimmed and J has 0 bases trimmed; junction bases matching no gene number 8. The CDR3 has 19 amino acids, counting the end cysteine and phenylalanine. Of the read, only the CDR3 DNA is kept; its 57 bases are in frame from base 1. CDR1 and CDR2 were assigned from the germline V gene (reference sequence) as LGHDT and YNNKEL. Recombination joined TRBV3-1 (or the pseudogene TRBV3-2) with TRBJ2-2; 9 central bases correspond to TRBD2. The sequences come from peripheral blood, collected on day 0 of AZD1222 vaccination. The receptor's source is an adult in good health. At the DNA level, the sequence is TGTGCCAGCAGCCAAGATCCCGGACTAGCGTCCGCGAACACCGGGGAGCTGTTTTTT. Its coded protein is CASSQDPGLASANTGELFF.